This passage covers 12 T cell receptor beta chains from one sample sequenced in a study of beta chain features in type 1 diabetes. All of the isolated RNA was reverse transcribed, so expressed TCRB transcripts were sequenced. Method: immunoSEQ multiplex PCR; TCRdb's copy keeps in-frame clones and lacks some. The top ten clones hold roughly 0.046% of a sample with around 500,000 clones, about an eighth of them seen once. Sequenced input: naive CD4+ T cells from blood. These receptors all stem from a young woman in good health.

The chain combines TRBV5-1 with TRBJ1-4, with unresolved D. CDR3 length: 16 amino acids. The V and J ends lost 4 bases and 0 bases respectively, with 13 bases between them. Germline lookup yields CDR1 SGHRS and CDR2 YFSETQ. CDR3 bases: TGCGCCAGCAGCCCAATGAGTTCTGCAACTAATGAAAAACTGTTTTTT. Translation gives CASSPMSSATNEKLFF.

The chain carries TRBV29-1 and TRBJ2-2, with 9 bases that match TRBD1. The trim removed 7 bases at V and 6 bases at J, leaving 21 bases unmatched. The CDR3 extends over 18 amino acids. In germline, CDR1 is SQVTM, CDR2 ANQGSEA. CDR3 DNA sequence: TGCAGCGCCTCAGGGGGGACAGGGTGGCCGTGGATCCCCGGGGAGCTGTTTTTT. Its protein product is CSASGGTGWPWIPGELFF.

This clone has a handful of counts. The V and J genes are TRBV7-8 and TRBJ2-7; TRBD1 matches at 7 bases. This CDR3 comprises 14 residues. Germline CDR1 is SGHVS and CDR2 is FQNEAQ. V shed 5 bases and J 5 bases; nucleotides not matched to a gene: 9. The CDR3 spells CASSVRQGGNEQYF. For the CDR3, the DNA is TGTGCCAGCAGCGTAAGACAGGGTGGGAACGAGCAGTACTTC. Full variable domain (missing parts from reference TRBV7-8 and TRBJ2-7): GAGVSQSPRYKVAKRGQDVALRCDPISGHVSLFWYQQALGQGPEFLTYFQNEAQLDKSGLPSDRFFAERPEGSVSTLKIQRTQQEDSAVYLCASSVRQGGNEQYFGPGTRLTVT.

The chain joins TRBV30 to TRBJ2-4; 8 bases are shared with TRBD1. Germline-derived CDR1 and CDR2 are GTSNPN and SVGIG (reference sequence). The CDR3 is 12 residues long. V gave up 3 bases and J gave up 9 bases; unmatched junction bases: 4. CDR3 sequence (DNA): TGTGCCTGGAGAGACAGGGGAGGCATTCAGTACTTC. Translating gives CAWRDRGGIQYF.

The chain uses TRBV2 and TRBJ1-4; 7 bases match TRBD1. V was pared by 7 bases and J by 7 bases, with 12 bases of the junction left unmatched. The length of the CDR3 is 15 residues. Germline V gene lookup returns CDR1 SNHLY and CDR2 FYNNEI. As DNA, the CDR3 is TGTGCCAGCACCCCCGCGAGGGGGCAGGCTGAAAAACTGTTTTTT. Encoded protein: CASTPARGQAEKLFF.

This clone was observed a handful of times. The chain is built from TRBV7-2 and TRBJ2-5, with D perhaps matching TRBD2 (5 bases). CDR3 length: 14 residues. Trimming removed 5 bases at V and 0 bases at J, with 10 bases between. CDR1 SGHTA and CDR2 FQGNSA come from the germline V gene. CDR3 region: CASSPLGDQETQYF. In DNA form, the CDR3 reads TGTGCCAGCAGCCCCCTCGGGGACCAAGAGACCCAGTACTTC.

This clone was picked up a small number of times. The chain uses TRBV30 and TRBJ2-7, with 11 bases identical to TRBD2. Germline CDR1 GTSNPN, CDR2 SVGIG (reference sequence). J gave up 3 bases and V 4 bases, and 2 bases lay outside the gene matches. The CDR3 is made up of 13 amino acids. The CDR3 protein is CAWTGLAGYEQYF. CDR3 nucleotide sequence: TGTGCCTGGACCGGACTAGCGGGCTACGAGCAGTACTTC.

This clone was detected a few times. The V gene is TRBV7-9, the J gene TRBJ1-2; D unresolved. CDR1 and CDR2 (germline): SEHNR, FQNEAQ (reference sequence). The CDR3 has 12 residues. V was trimmed by 8 bases and J by 3 bases, leaving 10 bases between them. CDR3 residues: CASGGSDYGYTF. The CDR3 DNA reads TGTGCCAGCGGCGGGTCTGACTATGGCTACACCTTC.

Remarks on this clone: An end of the junction differs from the germline gene, which may be a read error. The genes are TRBV30 and TRBJ2-7; 7 bases align to TRBD1. Germline V CDR1 and CDR2: GTSNPN, SVGIG (reference sequence). The CDR3 is made up of 13 amino acids. The DNA for the CDR3 is TGTGCCGGGAGTGTCGAGGGGGCTCACGAGCAGTACTTC. This encodes CAGSVEGAHEQYF.

The CDR3 DNA reads TGTGCCAGCAGCTTAGCGCTCGTTTCGTATGAAAAACTGTTTTTT. Translating gives CASSLALVSYEKLFF. V and J are TRBV7-2 and TRBJ1-4, with D hard to call. The CDR3 totals 15 residues. Trimming cost V 0 bases and J 6 bases, with 11 bases left between them. CDR1 and CDR2 from the germline V gene are SGHTA and FQGNSA.

The CDR3 region is CASSSQGGNQPQHF. The CDR3 region has the DNA TGTGCCAGTAGTTCACAGGGGGGCAATCAGCCCCAGCATTTT. This chain joins TRBV19 and TRBJ1-5; 8 bases agree with TRBD1. Germline CDR1 LNHDA, CDR2 SQIVND (reference sequence). The CDR3 runs to 14 residues. Trimming cost V 5 bases and J 2 bases; bases outside gene matches: 2.

The genes are TRBV11-1 and TRBJ2-7; no clear D gene. The CDR3 consists of 14 residues. Per germline, CDR1 SGHAT and CDR2 FQDESV (reference sequence). Trimming cost V 1 base and J 3 bases, with 10 bases left between them. CDR3 sequence (DNA): TGTGCCAGCAGCTTAGGCGGCTGGGGCTACGAGCAGTACGTC. This gives the protein CASSLGGWGYEQYV.